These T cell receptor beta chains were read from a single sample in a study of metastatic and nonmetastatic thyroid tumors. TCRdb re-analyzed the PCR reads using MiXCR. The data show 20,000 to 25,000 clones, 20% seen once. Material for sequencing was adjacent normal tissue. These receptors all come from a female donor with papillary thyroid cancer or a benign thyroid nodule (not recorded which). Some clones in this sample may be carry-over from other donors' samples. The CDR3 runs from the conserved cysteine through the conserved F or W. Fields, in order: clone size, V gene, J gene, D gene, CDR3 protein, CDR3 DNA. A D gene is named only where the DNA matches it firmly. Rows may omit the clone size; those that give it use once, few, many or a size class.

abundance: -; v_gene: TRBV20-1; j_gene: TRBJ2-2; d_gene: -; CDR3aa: CSARAPGLSTRRELFF; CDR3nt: TGCAGTGCTAGGGCCCCGGGCCTTTCCACCAGAAGGGAGCTGTTTTTT
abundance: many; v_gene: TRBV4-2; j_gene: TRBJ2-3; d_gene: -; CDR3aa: CASSQDRGSDTQYF; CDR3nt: TGTGCCAGCAGCCAAGACAGAGGGTCAGATACGCAGTATTTT
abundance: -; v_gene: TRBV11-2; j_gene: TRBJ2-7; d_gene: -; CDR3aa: CASSPPGYEQYF; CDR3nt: TGTGCCAGCAGCCCGCCCGGCTACGAGCAGTACTTC
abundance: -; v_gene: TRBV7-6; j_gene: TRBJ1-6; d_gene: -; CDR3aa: CASSLVPSDNYNSPLQF; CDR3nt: TGTGCCAGCAGCTTAGTGCCCAGCGACAACTATAATTCACCGCTCCAGTTT
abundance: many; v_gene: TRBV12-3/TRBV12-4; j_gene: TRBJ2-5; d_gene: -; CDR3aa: CASSFGTETQYF; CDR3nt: TGTGCCAGCAGTTTCGGGACAGAGACCCAGTACTTC
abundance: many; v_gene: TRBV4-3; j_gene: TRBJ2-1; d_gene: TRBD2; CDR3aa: CASSRLLAGDNEQFF; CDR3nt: TGCGCCAGCAGCCGGTTACTAGCGGGCGACAATGAGCAGTTCTTC
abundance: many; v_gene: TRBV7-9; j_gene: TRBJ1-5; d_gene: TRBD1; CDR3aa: CASSTGDQPQHF; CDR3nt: TGTGCCAGCAGCACAGGGGATCAGCCCCAGCATTTT
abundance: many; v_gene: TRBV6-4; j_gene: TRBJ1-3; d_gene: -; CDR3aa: CASSDNGNTIYF; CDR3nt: TGTGCCAGCAGTGACAATGGAAACACCATATATTTT
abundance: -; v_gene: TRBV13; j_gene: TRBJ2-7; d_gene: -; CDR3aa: CASSPRLGRNEQYF; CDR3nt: TGTGCCAGCAGCCCTCGACTAGGACGTAACGAGCAGTACTTC
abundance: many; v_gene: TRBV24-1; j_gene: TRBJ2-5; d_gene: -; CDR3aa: CATSHGTFKETQYF; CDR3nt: TGTGCCACCAGTCACGGGACATTCAAAGAGACCCAGTACTTC
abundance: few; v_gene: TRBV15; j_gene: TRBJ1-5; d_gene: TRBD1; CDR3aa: CATSSYRDRGMNQPQHF; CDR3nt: TGTGCCACCAGCAGTTACCGGGACAGGGGAATGAATCAGCCCCAGCATTTT
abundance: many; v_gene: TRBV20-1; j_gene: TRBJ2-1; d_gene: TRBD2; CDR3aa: CSARRSSGSVNEQFF; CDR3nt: TGCAGTGCCCGGAGGTCCAGCGGGAGTGTCAATGAGCAGTTCTTC
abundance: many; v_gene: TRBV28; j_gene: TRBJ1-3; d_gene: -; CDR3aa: CASSGGSLSGNTIYF; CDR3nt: TGTGCCAGCAGTGGGGGTTCTCTCTCTGGAAACACCATATATTTT
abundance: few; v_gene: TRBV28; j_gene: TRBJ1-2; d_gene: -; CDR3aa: CAIQPRAVYGYTF; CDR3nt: TGTGCCATCCAGCCCCGGGCAGTCTATGGCTACACCTTC
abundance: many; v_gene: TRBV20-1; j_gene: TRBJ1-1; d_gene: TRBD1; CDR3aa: CSARAGTGGGGKAFF; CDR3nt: TGCAGTGCTAGGGCCGGGACAGGGGGCGGGGGAAAAGCTTTCTTT
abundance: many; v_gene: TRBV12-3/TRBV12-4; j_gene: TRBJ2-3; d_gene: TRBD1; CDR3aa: CASSGTGGTDTQYF; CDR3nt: TGTGCCAGCAGTGGGACAGGGGGCACAGATACGCAGTATTTT
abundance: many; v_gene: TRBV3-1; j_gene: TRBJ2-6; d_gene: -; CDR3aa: CASSPSTGPGLWANVLTF; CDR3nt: TGTGCCAGCAGCCCGTCAACGGGCCCCGGGTTGTGGGCCAACGTCCTGACTTTC
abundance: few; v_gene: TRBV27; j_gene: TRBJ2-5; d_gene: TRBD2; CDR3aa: CASSSRGGRGGETQYF; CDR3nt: TGTGCCAGCAGTTCCCGTGGGGGGCGGGGGGGGGAGACCCAGTACTTC